The 19 T cell receptor beta chains given below trace back to one sample, sequenced in a study of T cell repertoires in cytomegalovirus infection. Their cognate antigens are unknown. Each CDR3 protein is one row after TCRdb ran MiXCR on the reads. Of about a million distinct CDR3 sequences in the sample, around 29% were seen once. The starting material was cultured CD8+ T cells from PBMCs, obtained from culture after CMV antigen stimulation. The receptor set was obtained from a human donor in good health (CMV status not recorded). Some clones in this sample may be carry-over from other donors' samples.

This clonotype has a count of ten or more. V and J are TRBV12-3 or TRBV12-4 and TRBJ1-2, with TRBD1 matching over 8 bases. This CDR3 has 12 residues. CDR3 nucleotide sequence: TGTGTCTTATGGGACAGGATTTATGGCTACACCTTC. Protein sequence: CVLWDRIYGYTF.

There are many counts of this clonotype. The chain has TRBV7-6 and TRBJ2-4; D is perhaps TRBD2 (5 bases). The CDR3 runs to 15 residues. V lost 5 bases, J lost 3 bases, and 14 bases lay in between. Germline V gene data show CDR1 as SGHVS and CDR2 as FNYEAQ. The CDR3 nucleotides are TGTGCCAGCAGCCCCGGACGGGGATTCAAAAACATTCAGTACTTC. This codes for CASSPGRGFKNIQYF.

This chain connects TRBV7-6 to TRBJ1-4; no clear D gene. Deletions cut 1 base from V and 6 bases from J, with 6 bases between. Germline CDR1 and CDR2: SGHVS and FNYEAQ. This CDR3 comprises 13 residues. CDR3 in DNA: TGTGCCAGCAGCTTAGTCAGTTATGAAAAACTGTTTTTT. It encodes CASSLVSYEKLFF.

The CDR3 loop is CASSLQGGAVNTEAFF. CDR3 nucleotide sequence: TGTGCCAGCAGTTTACAAGGAGGGGCCGTGAACACTGAAGCTTTCTTT. The chain combines TRBV27 with TRBJ1-1; D may be TRBD1 (5 bases). Trimming pared 2 bases from V and 0 bases from J, leaving 13 bases between. The CDR3 runs 16 residues. Germline V gene lookup returns CDR1 MNHEY and CDR2 SMNVEV (reference sequence).

This rearrangement joins TRBV27 to TRBJ2-3; possibly TRBD1 or TRBD2 for D (6 bases each). CDR3 length: 12 residues. Germline V gene lookup returns CDR1 MNHEY and CDR2 SMNVEV (reference sequence). Trimming removed 10 bases at V and 6 bases at J, with 14 bases between. The DNA of the CDR3 is TGTGCCACCCGGGGGCCGAGGGATACGCAGTATTTT. Translating gives CATRGPRDTQYF.

This chain joins TRBV7-6 and TRBJ2-3; 7 bases map to TRBD2. The CDR3 is made up of 17 amino acids. Germline loops: CDR1 SGHVS, CDR2 FNYEAQ. J gave up 2 bases and V 1 base, and 9 bases lay outside the gene matches. CDR3 sequence (DNA): TGTGCCAGCAGCTTAGATATCTGGAGGGACTACACAGATACGCAGTATTTT. Encoded protein: CASSLDIWRDYTDTQYF.

The chain carries TRBV19 and TRBJ1-2; 10 nucleotides match TRBD1. The CDR3 is 16 amino acids. With 8 bases clipped from V and 0 bases from J, the junction kept 9 bases outside the gene matches. In germline, CDR1 is LNHDA, CDR2 SQIVND (reference sequence). The CDR3 DNA is TGTGCCAGTGGACGGGGACAGGGGATAGCTAACTATGGCTACACCTTC. It codes for CASGRGQGIANYGYTF.

The chain uses TRBV6-8 and TRBJ2-2; TRBD1 is a possible D gene (6 bases). From germline, CDR1 is MNHGY and CDR2 SAAAGT. This CDR3 has 16 residues. V was pared by 0 bases and J by 2 bases, with 10 bases between. The chain's CDR3 is CASSYSMDSNTGELFF. CDR3 sequence (DNA): TGTGCCAGCAGTTACTCGATGGACAGTAACACCGGGGAGCTGTTTTTT.

A few counts support this clonotype. This chain links TRBV28 with TRBJ2-1, with no clear D. The CDR3 is made up of 13 amino acids. Trimming left V 3 bases short and J 5 bases short, with 8 bases between. Germline CDR1 is MDHEN and CDR2 is SYDVKM. CDR3 region: CASSFLRDNEQFF. CDR3 coding DNA: TGTGCCAGCAGTTTCCTTCGAGACAATGAGCAGTTCTTC.

This clonotype was seen more than once but under ten times. This sequence joins TRBV4-1 and TRBJ1-5, with D maybe TRBD1 (6 bases). Germline CDR1 MGHRA, CDR2 YSYEKL. The CDR3 runs to 15 residues. V was trimmed by 0 bases and J by 7 bases, leaving 13 bases between them. CDR3 nucleotide sequence: TGCGCCAGCAGCCAAGATGGGGGAAGGGGGCAGCCCCAGCATTTT. It encodes CASSQDGGRGQPQHF.

In this sample, this clonotype turned up a few times. This rearrangement joins TRBV4-1 to TRBJ2-1, with TRBD2 as a possible D gene (5 bases). The ends were cut back, 0 bases at V and 6 bases at J, with 9 bases in the middle. Germline assignment: CDR1 MGHRA and CDR2 YSYEKL. The CDR3 runs to 14 residues. CDR3 sequence (DNA): TGCGCCAGCAGCCAAGATTGGCTAGCCAATGAGCAGTTCTTC. It is translated as CASSQDWLANEQFF.

This clonotype showed up just a few times. This rearrangement joins TRBV10-3 to TRBJ2-1; TRBD1 aligns across 12 bases. Germline CDR1 reads ENHRY; CDR2 reads SYGVKD. This CDR3 is 15 amino acids long. V gave up 8 bases and J gave up 9 bases; unmatched junction bases: 11. The chain's CDR3 is CAIQRRDRGLSEQFF. The CDR3 DNA reads TGTGCCATCCAGAGACGGGACAGGGGGCTGAGTGAGCAGTTCTTC.

This clonotype showed up just a few times. This chain joins TRBV7-9 and TRBJ2-5, with TRBD1 matching 7 bases. V shed 5 bases and J 5 bases; nucleotides not matched to a gene: 11. Germline V gives CDR1 SEHNR, CDR2 FQNEAQ (reference sequence). The CDR3 contains 15 residues. The CDR3 reads CASSPRQGRRETQYF. The CDR3 coding sequence is TGTGCCAGCAGCCCAAGACAGGGCAGAAGGGAGACCCAGTACTTC.

There are many counts of this clonotype. This chain connects TRBV7-6 to TRBJ2-1, with a tentative D call TRBD2 (6 bases). This CDR3 spans 12 amino acids. Germline values: CDR1 SGHVS, CDR2 FNYEAQ. V dropped 1 base and J dropped 9 bases, with 7 bases sitting between them. The CDR3 loop is CASSLVGGEQFF. In DNA, the CDR3 is TGTGCCAGCAGCTTAGTGGGGGGTGAGCAGTTCTTC.

The sample holds a few counts of this clonotype. The V call is TRBV6-1, the J call TRBJ2-6; tentatively, D is TRBD1 or TRBD2 (5 bases each). Trimming took off 10 bases at V and 0 bases at J, with 13 bases between the two ends. This CDR3 spans 15 amino acids. Looked up from germline, CDR1 is MNHNS and CDR2 is SASEGT. The CDR3 DNA follows: TGTGCCACCAAGGGGAGTCACTCTGGGGCCAACGTCCTGACTTTC. Amino acids: CATKGSHSGANVLTF.

This clonotype was seen only a few times. The junction shows a germline mismatch at one end, possibly a read error. The rearrangement links TRBV6-2 or TRBV6-3 to TRBJ2-6, with D possibly TRBD1 on 5 matching bases. The CDR3 totals 16 residues. CDR1 is MNHEY and CDR2 is SVGEGT in the germline V gene. The CDR3 is CASSYSVGAGANALTF. CDR3 nucleotides: TGTGCCAGCAGTTACTCGGTGGGTGCTGGGGCCAACGCCCTGACTTTC.

For this clonotype: At one boundary the junction diverges from the germline segment, which might be a read error. The DNA for the CDR3 is TGCGCCAGCAGTCAGTCGTGGGCAGGGTCCCACTACGAGCAGTACTTC. It is translated as CASSQSWAGSHYEQYF. This chain connects TRBV10-2 to TRBJ2-7, with D tentatively TRBD1 (5 bases). CDR3 length: 16 amino acids. CDR1 is WSHSY and CDR2 is SAAADI in the germline V gene.

This clonotype occurred a few times. The gene calls are TRBV7-9 and TRBJ1-3; D uncertain. This CDR3 contains 16 residues. Germline CDR1 is SEHNR and CDR2 is FQNEAQ (reference sequence). V lost 1 base, J lost 3 bases, and 13 bases lay in between. In DNA form, the CDR3 reads TGTGCCAGCAGCTTAGGATTACGTACAATTGGAAACACCATATATTTT. Translating it yields CASSLGLRTIGNTIYF.

CDR3 sequence (DNA): TGTGCCAGCAGCGAGACAGGGGACCCTTTAATCTACGAGCAGTACTTC. This encodes CASSETGDPLIYEQYF. This rearrangement joins TRBV9 to TRBJ2-7; 8 nucleotides align to TRBD1. The trim removed 3 bases at V and 3 bases at J, leaving 11 bases unmatched. From germline, CDR1 is SGDLS and CDR2 YYNGEE. This CDR3 has 16 amino acids.